Detailed here is one T cell receptor beta chain. What it recognizes is unknown. These data originate in a study of shared clonotypes between healthy human individuals. TCRdb's copy holds only in-frame clones and misses some; the assay was immunoSEQ multiplex PCR. The sample shows some 2,400,000 clones, 90% to 96% of them seen only once. CDR3 size: 14 residues. Trimming stripped 5 bases from V and 1 base from J, with 11 bases between. CDR1 LNHDA and CDR2 SQIVND come from the germline V gene (reference sequence). Partitioning of CD4+ cells yielded a CD45RA+ naive subset and a CD45RA-negative memory subset. Findings and caveats of the study: When compared with the clonotypes that were shared by all four sorted-subset donors, the non-shared clonotypes turned out to have lower generation probabilities. Apart from blood, nothing was sampled; tissue repertoires likely differ.

J is TRBJ2-5 and V is TRBV19, with no clear D. This TCR was sampled from a man aged 18 to 30 in good health. The source material was naive CD4+ T cells sorted from blood. The subset here: CD45RA+ positively selected. CDR3 bases: TGTGCCAGTAGTCCAGGATATATCCAAGAGACCCAGTACTTC. Its protein product is CASSPGYIQETQYF.